The entry below gives a single T cell receptor (beta chain) sequence along with its context. Given the absence of the conserved phenylalanine or tryptophan at the CDR3 end, a read error is likely. The CDR3 consists of 14 residues. Germline assignment: CDR1 MDHEN and CDR2 SYDVKM. V lost 7 bases and J lost 4, with 14 bases in between. Total RNA (around 0.45 ug) served as template for TCR beta cDNA synthesis primed by a constant-region primer. Three nested multiplex PCR rounds, a slightly modified ARM-PCR, produced the libraries for TCR beta. The first two PCR rounds used TRBV1-TRBV30 primers with a Cbeta primer, roughly 10 cycles each. TCRdb recomputed calls from the multiplex PCR reads with MiXCR, one row per CDR3 protein. The sample lists 95,000 to 100,000 distinct CDR3 sequences, around two thirds seen once, with around 10% in the top ten. It was from roughly 20-30 mg of unsorted bulk tissue that RNA and DNA were co-extracted.

The sample originates from a study of tumor-infiltrating lymphocytes in primary liver carcinoma. Study summary: Tumors were staged T1-T3 N0M0 and measured about 4 to 11 cm across.

This TCR came from a woman aged 55-70 years with primary liver carcinoma and hepatitis B virus infection. The sample comprised liver tumor tissue from sampling region 2. The subset denotes: tumor region T2, inferior pole. The chain uses TRBV28 and TRBJ2-1; D is unclear. CDR3 in DNA: TGTGCCAGCATCCCGGGCATCCTGTACAATGAGCAGTTCTCC. This codes for CASIPGILYNEQFS.